The clone carrying this TCR beta chain was detected a few times. This CDR3 is 13 amino acids long. V was shortened by 0 bases and J by 6 bases, with 8 bases between the two germline ends. CDR1 and CDR2 (germline): SGDLS, YYNGEE. This sample stems from a study of blood T cells in healthy people across ages. Alongside a J-beta primer mix, a sample-barcoded 5' primer served in a second PCR lasting roughly 6 to 12 cycles. TCRdb used MiXCR to reprocess the 5' RACE reads, holding one entry per CDR3 protein. This sample has more than 800,000 distinct CDR3 sequences, with 35% to 50% found just once. Specimen: blood. The rearrangement links TRBV9 to TRBJ2-3, with TRBD2 as a possible D gene (5 bases). This TCR was recovered from an older woman in good health. The CDR3 DNA is TGTGCCAGCAGCGTAGATAGGGAGGATACGCAGTATTTT. This translates into CASSVDREDTQYF.